This is a list of T cell receptor beta chains from one sample in a study of cytomegalovirus exposure and HLA in healthy donors. Profiled with immunoSEQ multiplex PCR; TCRdb holds only in-frame clones, not every one. This table holds approximately 200,000 clones, about 86% found once. The sequencing sample was made of PBMCs. These receptors originate from a young woman in good health and CMV-seropositive. Each CDR3 is given with its conserved first and last residue. A D gene is named only where the DNA matches it firmly. Size is omitted from some rows. Given values are once, few, many or a class for expanded clones.

v_call	clone_size	d_call	j_call	cdr3_aa	cdr3_nt
TRBV5-1	-	TRBD1	TRBJ2-2	CASTRTGGNTGELFF	TGCGCCAGTACCCGGACAGGAGGAAACACCGGGGAGCTGTTTTTT
TRBV19	-	TRBD1	TRBJ1-2	CASSARTGNYGYTF	TGTGCCAGTAGTGCGCGGACAGGGAACTATGGCTACACCTTC
TRBV7-9	-	TRBD1	TRBJ1-6	CASSLRGQSDSPLHF	TGTGCCAGCAGCCTTAGGGGGCAGTCGGATTCACCCCTCCACTTT
TRBV30	-	TRBD2	TRBJ2-5	CAWSVRGGETQYF	TGTGCCTGGAGTGTGCGGGGGGGGGAGACCCAGTACTTC
TRBV5-1	-	TRBD2	TRBJ2-1	CASSWHRLAGGNEQFF	TGCGCCAGCAGCTGGCATAGACTAGCGGGGGGGAATGAGCAGTTCTTC
TRBV6-5	once	-	TRBJ1-2	CASSSTSGSGYTF	TGTGCCAGCAGCTCTACATCGGGTTCTGGCTACACCTTC
TRBV28	-	-	TRBJ2-3	CASRRVTDTQYF	TGTGCCAGTAGGAGGGTCACAGATACGCAGTATTTT
TRBV6-1	few	-	TRBJ2-7	CASSQRGVEQYF	TGTGCCAGCAGCCAACGCGGGGTCGAGCAGTACTTC
TRBV11-3	-	-	TRBJ2-3	CASSFRVTDTQYF	TGTGCCAGCAGTTTTCGGGTCACAGATACGCAGTATTTT
TRBV13	-	-	TRBJ1-2	CASSYLQSGYTF	TGTGCCAGCAGCTACCTACAGAGCGGCTACACCTTC
TRBV11-2	-	-	TRBJ2-5	CASRGGRGALRETQYF	TGTGCCAGCAGGGGGGGAAGGGGTGCTTTGAGGGAGACCCAGTACTTC
TRBV5-6	few	-	TRBJ2-5	CASTFPGGHNQETQYF	TGTGCCAGCACCTTCCCCGGGGGGCACAACCAAGAGACCCAGTACTTC
TRBV7-9	-	TRBD2	TRBJ2-5	CASSLLLADQETQYF	TGTGCCAGCAGCTTACTCCTAGCGGACCAAGAGACCCAGTACTTC
TRBV11-2	-	-	TRBJ1-2	CASSLGGRDYGYTF	TGTGCCAGCAGCTTAGGCGGCAGAGACTATGGCTACACCTTC
TRBV18	once	-	TRBJ1-5	CASSPPDGVRPQHF	TGTGCCAGCTCACCACCGGACGGGGTGAGGCCCCAGCATTTT
TRBV5-5	once	-	TRBJ1-1	CASSLDQVNTEAFF	TGTGCCAGCAGCTTAGATCAGGTGAACACTGAAGCTTTCTTT
TRBV7-8	-	-	TRBJ2-5	CASRVLLAPAGKETQYF	TGTGCCAGCAGAGTACTACTAGCCCCGGCGGGCAAAGAGACCCAGTACTTC
TRBV4-1	-	TRBD2	TRBJ2-3	CASSQEAGGASTDTQYF	TGCGCCAGCAGCCAAGAAGCGGGGGGAGCTAGCACAGATACGCAGTATTTT
TRBV7-8	-	TRBD1	TRBJ1-5	CASSLSTGGQPQHF	TGTGCCAGCAGCTTGTCGACAGGGGGCCAGCCCCAGCATTTT
TRBV30	-	-	TRBJ2-3	CAWSGVGGFVLFSTDTQYF	TGTGCCTGGAGCGGGGTCGGGGGATTCGTACTATTTAGCACAGATACGCAGTATTTT
TRBV9	-	-	TRBJ2-1	CASNDGGEQFF	TGTGCCAGCAACGATGGGGGGGAGCAGTTCTTC
TRBV5-1	-	TRBD2	TRBJ2-3	CASSLGTGGGGAADTQYF	TGCGCCAGCAGCTTGGGGACGGGCGGCGGGGGGGCAGCAGATACGCAGTATTTT
TRBV30	-	-	TRBJ1-2	CAWSVVHTGYTF	TGTGCCTGGAGTGTAGTTCACACCGGCTACACCTTC
TRBV6-6	-	-	TRBJ1-6	CASSYSPDSPLHF	TGTGCCAGCAGTTACTCGCCGGATTCACCCCTCCACTTT
TRBV6-5	once	TRBD1	TRBJ1-5	CASRQGQGLQPQHF	TGTGCCAGCAGACAAGGACAGGGTCTTCAGCCCCAGCATTTT
TRBV7-9	-	-	TRBJ1-1	CASSLNEAASPAFF	TGTGCCAGCAGCTTAAATGAGGCCGCCTCACCTGCTTTCTTT
TRBV19	-	TRBD1	TRBJ1-2	CASSRQGTERYGYTF	TGTGCCAGTAGCCGACAGGGGACTGAGAGGTATGGCTACACCTTC
TRBV4-1	-	-	TRBJ2-1	CASRDQRGMYNEQFF	TGCGCCAGCAGGGACCAGAGGGGGATGTACAATGAGCAGTTCTTC
TRBV5-6	-	-	TRBJ2-3	CASSLEGVISSTDTQYF	TGTGCCAGCAGCTTGGAAGGGGTCATCTCCAGCACAGATACGCAGTATTTT